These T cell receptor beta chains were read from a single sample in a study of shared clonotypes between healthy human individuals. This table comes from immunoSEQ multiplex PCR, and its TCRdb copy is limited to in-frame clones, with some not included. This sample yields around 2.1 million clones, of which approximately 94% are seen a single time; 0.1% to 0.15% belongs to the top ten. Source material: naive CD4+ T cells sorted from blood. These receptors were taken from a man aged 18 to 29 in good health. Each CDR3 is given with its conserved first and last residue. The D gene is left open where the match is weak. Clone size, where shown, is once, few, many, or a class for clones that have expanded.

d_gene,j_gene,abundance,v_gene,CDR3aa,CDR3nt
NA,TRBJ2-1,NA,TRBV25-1,CASSEGSLFWGNEQFF,TGTGCCAGCAGTGAAGGGTCTTTGTTTTGGGGCAATGAGCAGTTCTTC
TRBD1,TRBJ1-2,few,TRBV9,CASSPFDRGLDGYTF,TGTGCCAGCAGCCCCTTTGACAGGGGGCTTGACGGCTACACCTTC
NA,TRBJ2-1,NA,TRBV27,CASSSFRVGGYNEQFF,TGTGCCAGCAGTTCGTTCAGGGTGGGGGGATACAATGAGCAGTTCTTC
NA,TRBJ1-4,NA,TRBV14,CASSRRFGENEKLFF,TGTGCCAGCAGCCGCCGATTTGGGGAGAATGAAAAACTGTTTTTT
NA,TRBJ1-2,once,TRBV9,CASSVRFDYGYTF,TGTGCCAGCAGCGTAAGGTTCGACTATGGCTACACCTTC
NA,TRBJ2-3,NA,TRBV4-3,CASSQEGGLTQYF,TGCGCCAGCAGCCAAGAGGGTGGCCTTACGCAGTATTTT
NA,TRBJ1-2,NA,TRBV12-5,CASGPYGYTF,TGTGCTAGTGGTCCCTATGGCTACACCTTC
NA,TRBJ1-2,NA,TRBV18,CLPYGYTF,TGCCTCCCGTATGGCTACACCTTC
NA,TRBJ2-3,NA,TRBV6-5,CASSRAADTQYF,TGTGCCAGCAGCCGGGCAGCAGATACGCAGTATTTT
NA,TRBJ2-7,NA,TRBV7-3,CASSTQSGTEQYF,TGTGCCAGCAGCACCCAGTCAGGGACCGAGCAGTACTTC
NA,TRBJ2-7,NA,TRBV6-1,CASSEELGRREQYF,TGTGCCAGCAGTGAAGAACTGGGGCGGAGGGAGCAGTACTTC
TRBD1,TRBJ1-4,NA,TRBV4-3,CASSLQRTGRNEKLFF,TGCGCCAGCAGCCTCCAGAGGACAGGGCGGAATGAAAAACTGTTTTTT
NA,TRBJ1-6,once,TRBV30,CAWSPLGQGDNSPLHF,TGTGCCTGGAGCCCCCTGGGGCAGGGCGATAATTCACCCCTCCACTTT
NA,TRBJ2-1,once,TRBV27,CASSLSLFTRSYNEQFF,TGTGCCAGCAGTTTAAGTTTGTTCACAAGGTCCTACAATGAGCAGTTCTTC
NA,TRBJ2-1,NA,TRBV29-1,CSVEERGWAYNEQFF,TGCAGCGTTGAAGAGCGGGGATGGGCTTACAATGAGCAGTTCTTC
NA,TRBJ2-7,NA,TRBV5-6,CASSLAGPYEQYF,TGTGCCAGCAGCTTGGCAGGGCCCTACGAGCAGTACTTC
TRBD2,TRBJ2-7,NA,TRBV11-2,CASSLTGGSSYEQYF,TGTGCCAGCAGCTTAACGGGAGGGAGCTCCTACGAGCAGTACTTC
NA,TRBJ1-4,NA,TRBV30,CAWSRNTFGEKLFF,TGTGCCTGGAGTCGGAATACTTTCGGCGAAAAACTGTTTTTT
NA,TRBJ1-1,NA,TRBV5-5,CASSLVLAGLSNEAFF,TGTGCCAGCAGCTTGGTTCTGGCAGGCCTTTCCAATGAAGCTTTCTTT
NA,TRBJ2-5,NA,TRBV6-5,CASRYRGGLGGETQYF,TGTGCCAGCAGATACAGGGGAGGCCTAGGGGGGGAGACCCAGTACTTC
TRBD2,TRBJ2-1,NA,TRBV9,CASSPRGATYNEQFF,TGTGCCAGCAGCCCGCGGGGGGCGACGTACAATGAGCAGTTCTTC
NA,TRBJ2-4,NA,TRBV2,CASSEEVKPNIQYF,TGTGCCAGCAGTGAAGAGGTTAAACCGAACATTCAGTACTTC
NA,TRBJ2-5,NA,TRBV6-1,CASSDWVETQYF,TGTGCCAGCAGTGATTGGGTAGAGACCCAGTACTTC
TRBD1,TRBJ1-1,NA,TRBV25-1,CASSHLSSGDRSTEAFF,TGTGCCAGCAGTCACTTATCCTCTGGGGACAGGTCCACTGAAGCTTTCTTT
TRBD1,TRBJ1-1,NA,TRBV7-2,CASSRQGNTEAFF,TGTGCCAGCAGCCGACAGGGGAACACTGAAGCTTTCTTT
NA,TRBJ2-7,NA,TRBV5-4,CASSRPPTYEQYF,TGTGCCAGCAGCCGCCCCCCTACATACGAGCAGTACTTC
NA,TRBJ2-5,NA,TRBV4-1,CASSLESGVQETQYF,TGCGCCAGCAGCCTAGAGTCTGGGGTCCAAGAGACCCAGTACTTC
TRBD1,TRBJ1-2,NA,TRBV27,CASRLTGGKGYTF,TGTGCCAGCAGGCTAACAGGGGGTAAAGGCTACACCTTC
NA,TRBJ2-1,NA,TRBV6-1,CASEEPGGTPLWFF,TGTGCCAGCGAGGAGCCAGGTGGGACCCCACTGTGGTTCTTC
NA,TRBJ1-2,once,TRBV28,CASSHFGDTTVYGYTF,TGTGCCAGCAGCCATTTTGGCGACACGACAGTTTATGGCTACACCTTC
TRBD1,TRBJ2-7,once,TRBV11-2,CASSLDDPGTGGPYEQYF,TGTGCCAGCAGCTTAGATGACCCCGGGACAGGGGGCCCCTACGAGCAGTACTTC
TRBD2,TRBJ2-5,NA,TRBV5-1,CASSMGLAGEETQYF,TGCGCCAGCAGCATGGGACTAGCGGGAGAAGAGACCCAGTACTTC
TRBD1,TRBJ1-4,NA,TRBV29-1,CSVYFSNRGRVTNEKLFF,TGCAGCGTCTACTTTTCGAACAGGGGGCGAGTGACTAATGAAAAACTGTTTTTT
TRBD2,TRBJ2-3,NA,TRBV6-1,CASQERGLDTQYF,TGTGCCAGCCAGGAGCGGGGGTTGGATACGCAGTATTTT
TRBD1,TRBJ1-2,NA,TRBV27,CASSSQGPYGYTF,TGTGCCAGCAGTTCACAGGGGCCCTATGGCTACACCTTC
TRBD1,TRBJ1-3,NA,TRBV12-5,CASGSGQVSGNTIYF,TGTGCTAGTGGCTCCGGACAGGTCTCTGGAAACACCATATATTTT
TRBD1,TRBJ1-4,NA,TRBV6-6,CASSAAGGTTNEKLFF,TGTGCCAGCAGCGCAGCAGGGGGGACAACTAATGAAAAACTGTTTTTT
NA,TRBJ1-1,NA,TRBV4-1,CASSQDDRNTEAFF,TGCGCCAGCAGCCAAGACGACAGAAACACTGAAGCTTTCTTT
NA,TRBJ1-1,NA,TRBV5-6,CASSLGRGMNTEAFF,TGTGCCAGCAGCTTGGGCAGGGGAATGAACACTGAAGCTTTCTTT
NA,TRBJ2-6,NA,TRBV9,CASSVGVVGANVLTF,TGTGCCAGCAGCGTAGGTGTCGTTGGGGCCAACGTCCTGACTTTC
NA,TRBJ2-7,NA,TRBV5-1,CASSLAGFIYEQYF,TGCGCCAGCAGCTTGGCCGGTTTCATCTACGAGCAGTACTTC
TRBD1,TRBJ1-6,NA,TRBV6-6,CASSYFRTGGNSPLHF,TGTGCCAGCAGTTACTTCCGGACAGGCGGGAATTCACCCCTCCACTTT
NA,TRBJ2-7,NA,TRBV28,CASTSQGREQYF,TGTGCCAGCACCTCCCAGGGCCGCGAGCAGTACTTC
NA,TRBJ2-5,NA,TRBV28,CASRTPGYQETQYF,TGTGCCAGCAGAACCCCAGGGTACCAAGAGACCCAGTACTTC
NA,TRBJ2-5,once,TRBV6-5,CASSQIQGGETQYF,TGTGCCAGCAGTCAAATACAGGGTGGAGAGACCCAGTACTTC
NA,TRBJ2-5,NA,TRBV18,CASSPPVRDQETQYF,TGTGCCAGCTCACCACCTGTCAGGGACCAAGAGACCCAGTACTTC
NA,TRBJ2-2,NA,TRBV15,CATKDPVNTGELFF,TGTGCCACCAAAGACCCAGTGAACACCGGGGAGCTGTTTTTT